Following are 23 T cell receptor beta chains from one sample sequenced in a study of post-analysis software for immune sequencing data. Study outcomes and limitations: Controls had lower frequencies than patients of about five TRBV segments, which included TRBV5-6, TRBV5-1 and TRBV20-1.

Each TCR beta cDNA library carried unique molecular identifiers. TCRdb reprocessed the PCR reads via MiXCR and lists one record per CDR3 protein. The data show hundreds of thousands of distinct CDR3 sequences, roughly three fifths seen once. No antigen has been identified for these receptors. Material: blood. The receptors stem from a girl aged 2-10 years with multiple sclerosis.

This clonotype was counted a single time. This chain connects TRBV11-2 to TRBJ2-3; D might be TRBD2 (7 bases). The V end was cut by 5 bases, the J end by 1 base, with 31 bases between. Germline V gene lookup returns CDR1 SGHAT and CDR2 FQNNGV. This CDR3 has 21 residues. The CDR3: CASSPRTRGGVGGHRTDTQYF. CDR3 bases: TGTGCCAGCAGCCCCCGGACCCGCGGGGGCGTGGGAGGTCATCGCACAGATACGCAGTATTTT.

Concerning this clonotype itself: Since the CDR3 does not end with the conserved phenylalanine or tryptophan, this likely comes from a read error. V usage is TRBV3-1 and J usage is TRBJ2-1, with 8 positions matching TRBD2. This CDR3 contains 16 residues. Germline CDR1 reads LGHDT; CDR2 reads YNNKEL (reference sequence). The V gene end was trimmed by 4 bases and the J gene end by 6 bases; junction bases not matched to a gene: 11. Written as DNA, the CDR3 is TGTGCCAGCAGCCCCTCGACCGGGAGGGCCCGCAATGAGCAGTTCTGC. As protein: CASSPSTGRARNEQFC.

The chain joins TRBV20-1 to TRBJ2-4, with 7 bases matching TRBD1. With V trimmed by 0 bases and J by 8 bases, 4 bases remained unmatched. The CDR3 contains 13 residues. Germline CDR1 DFQATT, CDR2 SNEGSKA (reference sequence). The DNA of the CDR3 is TGCAGTGCTAGAGATCCACAGGGGTACATTCAGTACTTC. Translating gives CSARDPQGYIQYF.

On this clonotype: The junction does not match germline at one end; this may be a read error. The chain uses TRBV29-1 and TRBJ2-7; perhaps D is TRBD1 or TRBD2 (5 bases each). CDR1 is SQVTM, CDR2 ANQGSEA, per germline. CDR3 length: 13 amino acids. Here the CDR3 reads CSVEGGGEYEQYF. CDR3 sequence (DNA): TGCAGCGTGGAAGGTGGGGGAGAATACGAGCAGTACTTC.

The chain joins TRBV7-2 to TRBJ1-1; a weak D match, TRBD1 (5 bases). This CDR3 is built from 14 residues. Trimming took off 5 bases at V and 6 bases at J, with 16 bases between the two ends. Germline loops: CDR1 SGHTA, CDR2 FQGNSA. In DNA, the CDR3 is TGTGCCAGCAGCAAGGGGCAGGAGGCTTCTGAAGCTTTCTTT. This gives the protein CASSKGQEASEAFF. The whole variable domain, filled in from reference TRBV7-2 and TRBJ1-1, reads GAGVSQSPSNKVTEKGKDVELRCDPISGHTALYWYRQSLGQGLEFLIYFQGNSAPDKSGLPSDRFSAERTGGSVSTLTIQRTQQEDSAVYLCASSKGQEASEAFFGQGTRLTVV.

The gene calls are TRBV25-1 and TRBJ2-1; 7 positions agree with TRBD1. The V segment lost 3 bases and the J segment 7 bases; nucleotides outside the gene matches: 12. The CDR3 runs 16 residues. Per the germline V gene, CDR1 is MGHDK and CDR2 is SYGVNS. The chain's CDR3 is CASSDPTGDGYNEQFF. DNA for the CDR3: TGTGCCAGCAGTGACCCTACAGGGGATGGGTATAATGAGCAGTTCTTC. The whole variable domain, remainder taken from reference TRBV25-1 and TRBJ2-1, is EADIYQTPRYLVIGTGKKITLECSQTMGHDKMYWYQQDPGMELHLIHYSYGVNSTEKGDLSSESTVSRIRTEHFPLTLESARPSHTSQYLCASSDPTGDGYNEQFFGPGTRLTVL.

This clonotype showed up just a few times. The chain has TRBV27 and TRBJ1-5; a weak D match, TRBD1 (5 bases). With 2 bases removed from V and 2 bases from J, the gap between germline ends came to 13 bases. Germline CDR1 and CDR2: MNHEY and SMNVEV (reference sequence). This CDR3 region has 16 residues. The CDR3 DNA follows: TGTGCCAGCAGTTTAAGACCAGGGCGGGGCAATCAGCCCCAGCATTTT. It translates to CASSLRPGRGNQPQHF.

The chain recombines TRBV5-5 with TRBJ1-5; 7 nucleotides agree with TRBD1. In germline, CDR1 is SGHKS, CDR2 YYEKEE (reference sequence). V lost 4 bases, J lost 1 base, and 8 bases stayed unmatched. The CDR3 spans 16 residues. In DNA form, the CDR3 reads TGTGCCAGCAGCCCGAGACAGGGTCTGAGCAATCAGCCCCAGCATTTT. Its protein product is CASSPRQGLSNQPQHF.

This chain connects TRBV9 to TRBJ2-7, with D tentatively TRBD2 (5 bases). Germline CDR1 is SGDLS and CDR2 is YYNGEE. The V end lost 0 bases, the J end lost 3 bases, and 10 bases lay between the germline ends. There are 14 residues in the CDR3. CDR3 sequence reads: CASSVGSRDYEQYF. In DNA, the CDR3 is TGTGCCAGCAGCGTAGGTAGTCGGGACTACGAGCAGTACTTC.

The chain recombines TRBV12-3 or TRBV12-4 with TRBJ2-1, with D hard to call. The V end lost 6 bases, the J end lost 8 bases, and 20 bases lay between the germline ends. This CDR3 region has 15 residues. As DNA, the CDR3 is TGTGCCAGCAGCTCCGAGACCCTCTTGGCCCATGAGCAGTTCTTC. Encoded protein: CASSSETLLAHEQFF.

This chain connects TRBV5-1 to TRBJ2-5, with TRBD2 matching over 10 bases. CDR1 and CDR2 (germline): SGHRS, YFSETQ. The ends lost 3 bases at V and 2 bases at J; junction bases unmatched: 4. This CDR3 is 15 amino acids long. CDR3 bases: TGCGCCAGCAGCTGGGGACTAGCGTTGCAAGAGACCCAGTACTTC. This encodes CASSWGLALQETQYF.

The chain carries TRBV24-1 and TRBJ2-3; TRBD1 agrees at 8 bases. Germline V gene lookup returns CDR1 KGHDR and CDR2 SFDVKD. The CDR3 consists of 15 residues. Losses at the gene ends were 0 bases for V and 3 bases for J; bases not matched to a gene: 1. In nucleotides, the CDR3 is TGTGCCACCAGTGATTTGGGACAGGGAACAGATACGCAGTATTTT. This codes for CATSDLGQGTDTQYF.

This chain joins TRBV9 and TRBJ2-1, with D unresolved. The tail of the sequence fits TRBJ2-7 better, so the J call may be wrong. Per the germline V gene, CDR1 is SGDLS and CDR2 is YYNGEE. CDR3 length: 13 residues. CDR3 bases: TGTGCCAGCAGCGTAGTTAGTAGCAATGAGCAGTACTTC. It specifies CASSVVSSNEQYF.

The rearrangement joins TRBV5-1 to TRBJ1-4, with no clear D. The germline V and J ends were trimmed by 4 bases and 7 bases, with 23 bases remaining between them. Germline V lookup: CDR1 SGHRS, CDR2 YFSETQ. This CDR3 has 17 amino acids. The CDR3 DNA sequence: TGCGCCAGCAGCCCAACAGCGGTCCCTGGTCTTACTGAAAAACTGTTTTTT. It translates to CASSPTAVPGLTEKLFF. The whole variable domain, remainder taken from reference TRBV5-1 and TRBJ1-4, is KAGVTQTPRYLIKTRGQQVTLSCSPISGHRSVSWYQQTPGQGLQFLFEYFSETQRNKGNFPGRFSGRQFSNSRSEMNVSTLELGDSALYLCASSPTAVPGLTEKLFFGSGTQLSVL.

The gene calls are TRBV7-8 and TRBJ2-1, with 8 bases aligning to TRBD2. Germline assignment: CDR1 SGHVS and CDR2 FQNEAQ. J lost 3 bases, V lost 5 bases, and 12 bases had no gene match. CDR3 length: 17 amino acids. The CDR3, as DNA: TGTGCCAGCAGCATAGGACGACTAAGCGGGAGCTACAATGAGCAGTTCTTC. This translates into CASSIGRLSGSYNEQFF.

The J gene is TRBJ2-7, the V gene TRBV7-9; D gene uncertain. V was shortened by 5 bases and J by 7 bases, with 15 bases between the two germline ends. Germline values: CDR1 SEHNR, CDR2 FQNEAQ (reference sequence). The CDR3 is made up of 13 amino acids. The CDR3 coding sequence is TGTGCCAGCAGCCGAACCAGGCCTGATGAGCAGTACTTC. It specifies CASSRTRPDEQYF.

The chain has TRBV7-3 and TRBJ2-5; D unresolved. Germline CDR1 reads SGHTA; CDR2 reads FQGTGA. Trimming left V 4 bases short and J 1 base short, with 31 bases between. CDR3 length: 21 amino acids. This CDR3 reads CASSYDLGSLCLCGLQETQYF. CDR3 sequence (DNA): TGTGCCAGCAGCTACGATCTGGGGTCCCTTTGTCTTTGTGGCCTCCAAGAGACCCAGTACTTC. Combining the CDR3 with reference TRBV7-3 and TRBJ2-5 gives the whole variable domain GAGVSQTPSNKVTEKGKYVELRCDPISGHTALYWYRQSLGQGPEFLIYFQGTGAADDSGLPNDRFFAVRPEGSVSTLKIQRTERGDSAVYLCASSYDLGSLCLCGLQETQYFGPGTRLLVL.

This clonotype has only a few counts. The chain recombines TRBV5-1 with TRBJ1-6; no reliable D call. V lost 5 bases to trimming and J lost 0 bases, with 9 bases between them. This CDR3 is built from 15 residues. Germline CDR1 reads SGHRS; CDR2 reads YFSETQ. CDR3 region: CASRADSSYNSPLHF. The CDR3 bases are TGCGCCAGCAGGGCCGATAGCTCCTATAATTCACCCCTCCACTTT. The whole variable domain, remainder taken from reference TRBV5-1 and TRBJ1-6, is KAGVTQTPRYLIKTRGQQVTLSCSPISGHRSVSWYQQTPGQGLQFLFEYFSETQRNKGNFPGRFSGRQFSNSRSEMNVSTLELGDSALYLCASRADSSYNSPLHFGNGTRLTVT.

This clonotype was seen a few times. The V call is TRBV29-1, the J call TRBJ2-1; 8 nucleotides align to TRBD1. Losses at the gene ends were 2 bases for V and 3 bases for J; bases not matched to a gene: 9. Germline-derived CDR1 and CDR2 are SQVTM and ANQGSEA. The CDR3 totals 16 residues. Here the CDR3 reads CSVENSRDRIYNEQFF. In DNA, the CDR3 is TGCAGCGTTGAAAATTCCCGGGACAGGATCTACAATGAGCAGTTCTTC.

The rearrangement links TRBV5-1 to TRBJ1-2; TRBD1 might be the D (5 bases). The ends were cut back, 0 bases at V and 0 bases at J, with 9 bases in the middle. Germline V CDR1 and CDR2: SGHRS, YFSETQ. This CDR3 region has 15 residues. The CDR3 sequence: CASSLALTANYGYTF. CDR3 bases: TGCGCCAGCAGCTTGGCTCTGACAGCTAACTATGGCTACACCTTC.

V usage is TRBV29-1 and J usage is TRBJ2-3; weak D call: TRBD2 (6 bases). Trimming shortened V by 2 bases and J by 0 bases, and 21 bases separated the two germline ends. CDR1 and CDR2 (germline): SQVTM, ANQGSEA. The CDR3 is made up of 18 amino acids. The CDR3 loop reads CSVERAEGSATSTDTQYF. As DNA, the CDR3 is TGCAGCGTTGAACGGGCGGAGGGGTCGGCCACTAGCACAGATACGCAGTATTTT.

V usage is TRBV21-1 and J usage is TRBJ2-3; the table names TRBD2, a call not compared with the DNA. TRBV21-1 is deemed a pseudogene. CDR3 length equals 17 residues. The CDR3 here is CASSGPLAGDNTDTQYF. The CDR3 DNA follows: TGTGCCAGCAGCGGTCCACTAGCGGGGGACAACACAGATACGCAGTATTTT.

The J gene is TRBJ2-7, the V gene TRBV6-2 or TRBV6-3; a weak D match, TRBD2 (6 bases). Germline V lookup: CDR1 MNHEY, CDR2 SVGEGT. The CDR3 runs to 19 residues. V was clipped by 6 bases and J by 0 bases, with 27 bases between them. The CDR3: CASSFPLSGPIWSSYEQYF. In nucleotides, the CDR3 is TGTGCCAGCAGCTTCCCCCTTAGCGGACCTATTTGGAGCTCCTACGAGCAGTACTTC.